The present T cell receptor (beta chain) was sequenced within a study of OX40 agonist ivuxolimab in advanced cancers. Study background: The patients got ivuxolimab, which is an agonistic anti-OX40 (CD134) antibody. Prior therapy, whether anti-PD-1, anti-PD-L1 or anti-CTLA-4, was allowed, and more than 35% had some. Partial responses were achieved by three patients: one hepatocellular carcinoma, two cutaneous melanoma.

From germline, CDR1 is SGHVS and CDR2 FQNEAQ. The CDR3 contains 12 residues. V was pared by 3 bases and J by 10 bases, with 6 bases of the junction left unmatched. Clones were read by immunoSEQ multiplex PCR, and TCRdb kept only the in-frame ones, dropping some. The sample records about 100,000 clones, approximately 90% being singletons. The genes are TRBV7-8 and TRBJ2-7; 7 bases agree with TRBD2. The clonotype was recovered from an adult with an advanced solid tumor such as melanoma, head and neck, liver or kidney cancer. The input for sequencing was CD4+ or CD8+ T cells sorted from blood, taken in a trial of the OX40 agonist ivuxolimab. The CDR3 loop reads CASSFQRDLQYF. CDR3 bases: TGTGCCAGCAGCTTCCAGCGGGACCTCCAGTACTTC.